Listed here are 25 T cell receptor beta chains from one sample, sequenced in a study of T-cell reconstitution after alpha-beta-depleted transplantation in children. Unique molecular identifiers were incorporated into the prepared TCRbeta library. Using its own MiXCR run on the PCR reads, TCRdb lists one record per CDR3 protein. The data show more than 300,000 distinct CDR3 sequences, 15% to 20% seen once. The sample in question was PBMCs, mostly from graft donor cells, obtained 360 days after TCRalphabeta/CD19-depleted stem cell transplant. The receptors were gathered from a male patient between 2 and 15 years old who had a stem cell transplant for acute lymphoblastic leukemia, so the T cells may come from the graft donor.

The chain combines TRBV7-2 with TRBJ2-7, with 9 nucleotides matching TRBD2. V shed 5 bases and J 2 bases; nucleotides not matched to a gene: 10. The CDR3 has 16 residues. Germline V gene lookup returns CDR1 SGHTA and CDR2 FQGNSA. The CDR3 reads CASSHAPGLAAYEQYF. CDR3 DNA sequence: TGTGCCAGCAGCCACGCCCCGGGACTAGCCGCCTACGAGCAGTACTTC.

Only a few counts were recorded for this clonotype. The chain has TRBV28 and TRBJ2-7; 8 nucleotides match TRBD1. Germline values: CDR1 MDHEN, CDR2 SYDVKM. V shed 3 bases and J 1 base; nucleotides not matched to a gene: 8. The CDR3 consists of 16 residues. CDR3 loop: CASSFPRQGLSYEQYF. CDR3 DNA: TGTGCCAGCAGTTTCCCCAGACAGGGGCTGTCCTACGAGCAGTACTTC. Full variable domain (rest looked up from reference TRBV28 and TRBJ2-7): DVKVTQSSRYLVKRTGEKVFLECVQDMDHENMFWYRQDPGLGLRLIYFSYDVKMKEKGDIPEGYSVSREKKERFSLILESASTNQTSMYLCASSFPRQGLSYEQYFGPGTRLTVT.

The chain is built from TRBV29-1 and TRBJ2-7; 10 bases match TRBD2. The junction had 5 bases not matched to a gene; V was cut back by 4 bases and J by 2 bases. CDR3 length equals 14 residues. Germline values: CDR1 SQVTM, CDR2 ANQGSEA. For the CDR3, the DNA is TGCAGCGTTGTGCTAGCGGGAGCCGCCTACGAGCAGTACTTC. This codes for CSVVLAGAAYEQYF.

In its sample, this clonotype was seen many times. The CDR3 DNA is TGTGCCAGCAGCAAAAGGTTGGGACCCCGCTACACCGGGGAGCTGTTTTTT. As protein: CASSKRLGPRYTGELFF. This sequence joins TRBV21-1 and TRBJ2-2; no check of the table's D call, TRBD2, against the DNA was made. TRBV21-1 constitutes a pseudogene. The CDR3 length is 17 residues.

This clonotype was observed a few times. The chain is built from TRBV5-4 and TRBJ2-1; 9 positions match TRBD2. V shed 0 bases and J 7 bases; nucleotides not matched to a gene: 5. Germline V gene sequence: CDR1 SGHNT, CDR2 YYREEE (reference sequence). The length of the CDR3 is 15 residues. The CDR3 DNA follows: TGTGCCAGCAGCTTGGCCGCGACTAGCGGAAATGAGCAGTTCTTC. Its protein product is CASSLAATSGNEQFF.

This clonotype was counted between two and nine times. The chain uses TRBV5-1 and TRBJ2-1, with 12 bases fitting TRBD2. This CDR3 contains 15 residues. CDR1 SGHRS and CDR2 YFSETQ come from the germline V gene. V shed 4 bases, J shed 7 bases, and the junction held 6 bases outside the gene matches. CDR3 loop: CASSVGLAGRNEQFF. CDR3 DNA sequence: TGCGCCAGCAGCGTCGGACTAGCGGGACGTAATGAGCAGTTCTTC.

This clonotype occurred a few times. A much larger clone is a single base away; this may be a read error. The V gene is TRBV4-2, the J gene TRBJ2-7; TRBD1 is a possible D gene (6 bases). Germline V lookup: CDR1 LGHNA, CDR2 YNFKEQ. V was trimmed by 3 bases and J by 1 base, leaving 7 bases between them. The length of the CDR3 is 13 residues. The chain's CDR3 is CASSHGQSYEQYF. The DNA of the CDR3 is TGTGCCAGCAGCCATGGACAGTCCTACGAGCAGTACTTC.

This rearrangement joins TRBV29-1 to TRBJ2-3, with D possibly TRBD2 on 6 matching bases. The CDR3 has 13 residues. Trimming cost V 4 bases and J 2 bases, with 10 bases left between them. CDR1 is SQVTM, CDR2 ANQGSEA, per germline. The CDR3 region has the DNA TGCAGCGTTGGTGGGAGGTACACAGATACGCAGTATTTT. Residues: CSVGGRYTDTQYF.

In this sample, this clonotype turned up a few times. The chain combines TRBV6-2 or TRBV6-3 with TRBJ2-1; D might be TRBD2 (5 bases). Trimming left V 0 bases short and J 7 bases short, with 7 bases between. Germline loops: CDR1 MNHEY, CDR2 SVGEGT. This CDR3 contains 13 residues. The CDR3 DNA follows: TGTGCCAGCAGTTACTCGAGCGGTAATGAGCAGTTCTTC. It yields the protein CASSYSSGNEQFF.

There are many counts of this clonotype. V gene TRBV28 combines with J gene TRBJ2-7; TRBD2 is a possible D gene (6 bases). CDR1 is MDHEN and CDR2 is SYDVKM in the germline V gene. The V and J ends lost 4 bases and 3 bases respectively, with 19 bases between them. This CDR3 spans 16 amino acids. CDR3 protein: CASSSLIGGSNYEQYF. As DNA, the CDR3 is TGTGCCAGCAGTTCTCTCATCGGGGGATCCAACTACGAGCAGTACTTC.

This clonotype was counted a few times. The V gene is TRBV29-1, the J gene TRBJ2-1; D unclear. This CDR3 is 13 amino acids long. Trimming removed 3 bases from V and 5 bases from J, with 11 bases in between. Germline V gives CDR1 SQVTM, CDR2 ANQGSEA. The CDR3 region has the DNA TGCAGCGTTGAGAACAGACTCAACAATGAGCAGTTCTTC. It encodes CSVENRLNNEQFF.

This clonotype was detected only a few times. The rearrangement joins TRBV11-2 to TRBJ2-1; D gene ambiguous. The CDR3 has 14 amino acids. Trimming stripped 2 bases from V and 2 bases from J, with 7 bases between. Germline V CDR1 and CDR2: SGHAT, FQNNGV. The CDR3 reads CASSLQAAYNEQFF. The CDR3 DNA sequence: TGTGCCAGCAGCTTACAGGCAGCCTACAATGAGCAGTTCTTC.

The chain links TRBV12-3 or TRBV12-4 to TRBJ2-5, with 8 bases aligning to TRBD1. The V and J ends lost 6 bases and 3 bases, in that order; junction bases with no gene match: 6. The CDR3 sequence is 14 residues long. CDR3 bases: TGTGCCAGCAGGCCTGGGACAGGTAAAGAGACCCAGTACTTC. This encodes CASRPGTGKETQYF.

The chain is built from TRBV6-6 and TRBJ2-1, with unresolved D. The germline V gene encodes CDR1 MNHNY and CDR2 SVGAGI (reference sequence). Trimming pared 0 bases from V and 7 bases from J, leaving 7 bases between. This CDR3 comprises 13 residues. CDR3 DNA: TGTGCCAGCAGTTACTCCATGGGGAATGAGCAGTTCTTC. This translates into CASSYSMGNEQFF.

This clonotype was seen a few times. The chain has TRBV5-1 and TRBJ2-5, with D tentatively TRBD1 or TRBD2 (5 bases each). This CDR3 is 16 amino acids long. Trimming removed 0 bases from V and 7 bases from J, with 19 bases in between. From germline, CDR1 is SGHRS and CDR2 YFSETQ. The CDR3 nucleotides read TGCGCCAGCAGCTTGGGGAGCGGCAGGGTCGTCAGGACCCAGTACTTC. It encodes CASSLGSGRVVRTQYF.

In its sample, this clonotype was seen a few times. V and J are TRBV6-5 and TRBJ2-3, with 7 bases fitting TRBD2. The CDR3 runs to 17 residues. V shed 4 bases, J shed 4 bases, and the junction held 14 bases outside the gene matches. Germline V gives CDR1 MNHEY, CDR2 SVGAGI. Here the CDR3 reads CASSFSREAGDPDTQYF. DNA for the CDR3: TGTGCCAGCAGTTTTTCCAGGGAGGCGGGAGACCCAGATACGCAGTATTTT.

The J gene is TRBJ2-7, the V gene TRBV4-1; D not resolved. The V gene's germline CDR1 is MGHRA and CDR2 YSYEKL. V lost 4 bases and J lost 5, with 15 bases in between. The CDR3 length is 14 residues. CDR3 DNA sequence: TGCGCCAGCAGCCGGTCAAGTACGTGGGACGAGCAGTACTTC. It encodes CASSRSSTWDEQYF.

J is TRBJ2-3 and V is TRBV12-3 or TRBV12-4; TRBD1 might be the D (6 bases). The CDR3 sequence is 16 residues long. Between the trimmed V and J ends, which lost 8 bases and 0 bases, there was a span of 18 bases. The CDR3 sequence: CASSPRQGRSTDTQYF. The DNA of the CDR3 is TGTGCCAGCTCGCCTCGGCAGGGGCGAAGCACAGATACGCAGTATTTT.

In this sample, this clonotype turned up a few times. CDR3 loop: CSARDPIRVHPNEQFF. The CDR3 region has the DNA TGCAGTGCTAGAGACCCCATCCGAGTACACCCCAATGAGCAGTTCTTC. This chain joins TRBV20-1 and TRBJ2-1, with no clear D. Trimming took off 0 bases at V and 6 bases at J, with 18 bases between the two ends. Germline CDR1 is DFQATT and CDR2 is SNEGSKA (reference sequence). CDR3 size: 16 residues.

This clonotype has only a few counts. The CDR3 DNA sequence: TGTGCCAGCAGTTTAATTGCTAGCGGGAGGACGGGTAATGAGCAGTTCTTC. It translates to CASSLIASGRTGNEQFF. The chain carries TRBV12-3 or TRBV12-4 and TRBJ2-1, with 11 bases identical to TRBD2. V was clipped by 2 bases and J by 7 bases; unmatched bases: 10. The CDR3 covers 17 residues.

This clonotype was counted a few times. This chain uses TRBV4-3 with TRBJ2-2, with a possible D match to TRBD2 (5 bases). The CDR3 covers 12 residues. CDR1 is LGHNA, CDR2 YSLEER, per germline. Trimming shortened V by 7 bases and J by 5 bases, and 8 bases separated the two germline ends. The chain's CDR3 is CASTGSTGELFF. CDR3 nucleotides: TGCGCCAGCACGGGAAGTACCGGGGAGCTGTTTTTT.

The chain combines TRBV9 with TRBJ2-1, with a possible D match to TRBD2 (6 bases). Trimming cost V 0 bases and J 4 bases, with 20 bases left between them. The CDR3 is 18 amino acids. The V gene's germline CDR1 is SGDLS and CDR2 YYNGEE. CDR3 protein: CASSVVPPRAGTYNEQFF. The CDR3 DNA follows: TGTGCCAGCAGCGTAGTCCCCCCGAGGGCGGGGACTTACAATGAGCAGTTCTTC.

This clonotype was picked up many times. The chain carries TRBV28 and TRBJ2-1, with 7 bases fitting TRBD2. This CDR3 has 16 residues. V lost 5 bases, J lost 0 bases, and 7 bases stayed unmatched. Germline V CDR1 and CDR2: MDHEN, SYDVKM. CDR3 protein: CASSLPTSSSYNEQFF. In DNA, the CDR3 is TGTGCCAGCAGTCTCCCGACTAGCAGCTCCTACAATGAGCAGTTCTTC.

This clonotype was picked up many times. CDR3: CASSLSLAGLSYEQFF. The CDR3 bases are TGTGCCAGCAGTTTATCGCTAGCGGGATTATCATATGAGCAGTTCTTC. This rearrangement joins TRBV28 to TRBJ2-1, with TRBD2 matching over 9 bases. The CDR3 loop spans 16 amino acids. Germline assignment: CDR1 MDHEN and CDR2 SYDVKM. V was pared by 1 base and J by 8 bases, with 9 bases of the junction left unmatched.

This clonotype was counted between two and nine times. V and J are TRBV20-1 and TRBJ2-5; D call uncertain. The CDR3 spans 13 residues. Trimming took 3 bases from V and 1 from J, leaving 9 bases between them. Germline CDR1 and CDR2: DFQATT and SNEGSKA (reference sequence). CDR3 coding DNA: TGCAGTGCTAGTATAGACTTCCAAGAGACCCAGTACTTC. Amino acid sequence: CSASIDFQETQYF.